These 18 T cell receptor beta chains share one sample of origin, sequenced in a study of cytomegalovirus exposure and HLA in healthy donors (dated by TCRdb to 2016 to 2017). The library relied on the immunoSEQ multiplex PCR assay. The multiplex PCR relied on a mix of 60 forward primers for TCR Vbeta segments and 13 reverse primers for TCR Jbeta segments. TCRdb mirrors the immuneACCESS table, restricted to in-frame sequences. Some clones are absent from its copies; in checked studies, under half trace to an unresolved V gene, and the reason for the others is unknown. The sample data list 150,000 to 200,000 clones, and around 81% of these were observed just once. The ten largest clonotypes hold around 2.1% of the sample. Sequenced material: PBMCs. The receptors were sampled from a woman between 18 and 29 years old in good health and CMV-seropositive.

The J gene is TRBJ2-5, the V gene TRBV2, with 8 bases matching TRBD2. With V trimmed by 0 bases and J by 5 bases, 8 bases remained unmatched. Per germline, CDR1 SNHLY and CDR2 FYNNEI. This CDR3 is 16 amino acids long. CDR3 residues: CASSEAVGGAWETQYF. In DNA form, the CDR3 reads TGTGCCAGCAGTGAAGCGGTCGGGGGGGCTTGGGAGACCCAGTACTTC.

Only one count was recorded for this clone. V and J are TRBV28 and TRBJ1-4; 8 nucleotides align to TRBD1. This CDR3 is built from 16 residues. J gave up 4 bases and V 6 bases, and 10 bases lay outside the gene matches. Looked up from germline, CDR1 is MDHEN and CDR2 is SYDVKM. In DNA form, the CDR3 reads TGTGCCAGCAGGCCGGGACAGGAGGGGATTAATGAAAAACTGTTTTTT. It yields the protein CASRPGQEGINEKLFF. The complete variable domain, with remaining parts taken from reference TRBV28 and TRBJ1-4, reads DVKVTQSSRYLVKRTGEKVFLECVQDMDHENMFWYRQDPGLGLRLIYFSYDVKMKEKGDIPEGYSVSREKKERFSLILESASTNQTSMYLCASRPGQEGINEKLFFGSGTQLSVL.

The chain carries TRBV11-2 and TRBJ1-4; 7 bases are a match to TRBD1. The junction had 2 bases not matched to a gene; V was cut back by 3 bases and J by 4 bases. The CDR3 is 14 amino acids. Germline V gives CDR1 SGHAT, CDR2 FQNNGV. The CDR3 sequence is CASSLGQNNEKLFF. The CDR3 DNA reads TGTGCCAGCAGCTTGGGACAGAATAATGAAAAACTGTTTTTT.

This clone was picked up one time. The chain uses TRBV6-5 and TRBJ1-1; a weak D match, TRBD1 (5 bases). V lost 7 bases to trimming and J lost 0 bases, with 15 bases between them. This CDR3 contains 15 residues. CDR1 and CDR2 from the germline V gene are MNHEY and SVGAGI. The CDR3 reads CASTYGGKVNTEAFF. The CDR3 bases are TGTGCCAGCACCTACGGGGGGAAGGTGAACACTGAAGCTTTCTTT.

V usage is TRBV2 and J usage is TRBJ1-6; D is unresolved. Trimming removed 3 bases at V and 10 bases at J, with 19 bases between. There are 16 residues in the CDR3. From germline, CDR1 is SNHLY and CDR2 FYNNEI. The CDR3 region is CASSEERGVPISPLHF. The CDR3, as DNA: TGTGCCAGCAGTGAGGAACGGGGTGTGCCGATCTCACCCCTCCACTTT.

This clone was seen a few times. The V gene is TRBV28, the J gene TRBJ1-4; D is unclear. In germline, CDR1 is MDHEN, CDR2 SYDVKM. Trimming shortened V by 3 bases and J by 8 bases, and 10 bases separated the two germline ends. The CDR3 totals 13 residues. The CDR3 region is CASSFLRAEKLFF. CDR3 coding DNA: TGTGCCAGCAGTTTCCTGCGAGCAGAAAAACTGTTTTTT.

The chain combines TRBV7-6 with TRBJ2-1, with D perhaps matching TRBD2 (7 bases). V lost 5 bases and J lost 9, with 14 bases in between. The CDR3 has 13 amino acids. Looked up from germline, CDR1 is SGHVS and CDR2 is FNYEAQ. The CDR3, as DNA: TGTGCCAGCAGCCTGGGGGGGGCTGGTGAGCAGTTCTTC. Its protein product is CASSLGGAGEQFF.

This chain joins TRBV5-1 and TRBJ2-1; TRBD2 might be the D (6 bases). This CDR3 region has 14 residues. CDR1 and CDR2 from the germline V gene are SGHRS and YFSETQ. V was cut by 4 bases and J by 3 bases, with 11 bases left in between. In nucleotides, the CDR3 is TGCGCCAGCAGCGGGGGGTCTATCTACAATGAGCAGTTCTTC. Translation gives CASSGGSIYNEQFF.

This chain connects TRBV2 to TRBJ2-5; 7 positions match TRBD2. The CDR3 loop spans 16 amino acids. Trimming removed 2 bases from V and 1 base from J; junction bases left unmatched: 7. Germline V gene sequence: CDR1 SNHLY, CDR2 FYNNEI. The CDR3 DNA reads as TGTGCCAGCAGTGAAAGACACGGACTAGGCCAAGAGACCCAGTACTTC. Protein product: CASSERHGLGQETQYF.

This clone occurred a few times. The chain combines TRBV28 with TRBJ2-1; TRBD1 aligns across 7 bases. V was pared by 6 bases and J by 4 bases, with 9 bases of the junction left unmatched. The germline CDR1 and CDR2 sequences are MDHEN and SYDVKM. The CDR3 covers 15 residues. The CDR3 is CASREVGQVYNEQFF. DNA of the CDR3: TGTGCCAGCAGAGAAGTAGGACAGGTTTACAATGAGCAGTTCTTC.

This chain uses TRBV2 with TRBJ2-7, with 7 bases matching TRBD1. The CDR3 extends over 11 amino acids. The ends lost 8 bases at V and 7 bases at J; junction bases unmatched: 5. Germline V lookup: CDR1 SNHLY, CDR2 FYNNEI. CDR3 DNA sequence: TGTGCCAGCTTACAGGGGCGAGAGCAGTACTTC. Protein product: CASLQGREQYF.

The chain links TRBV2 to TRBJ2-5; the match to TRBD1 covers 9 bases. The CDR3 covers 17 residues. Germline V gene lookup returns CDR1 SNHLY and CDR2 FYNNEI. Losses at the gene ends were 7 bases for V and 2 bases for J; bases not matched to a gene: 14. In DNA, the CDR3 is TGTGCCAGCAAGGGGGTCAGGACAGGGGTAGCGCAAGAGACCCAGTACTTC. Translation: CASKGVRTGVAQETQYF.

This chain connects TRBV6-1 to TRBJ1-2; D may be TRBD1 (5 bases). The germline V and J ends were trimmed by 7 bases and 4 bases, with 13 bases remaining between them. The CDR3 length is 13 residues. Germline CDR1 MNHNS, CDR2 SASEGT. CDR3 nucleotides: TGTGCCAGCAAGGTTCAGGGAACCTATGGCTACACCTTC. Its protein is CASKVQGTYGYTF.

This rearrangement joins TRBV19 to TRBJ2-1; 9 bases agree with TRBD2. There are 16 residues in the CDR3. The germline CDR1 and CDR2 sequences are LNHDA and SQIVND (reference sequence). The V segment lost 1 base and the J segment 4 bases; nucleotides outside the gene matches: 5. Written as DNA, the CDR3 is TGTGCCAGTAGTATAGGGCTAGCGGGGAGTTACAATGAGCAGTTCTTC. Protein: CASSIGLAGSYNEQFF.

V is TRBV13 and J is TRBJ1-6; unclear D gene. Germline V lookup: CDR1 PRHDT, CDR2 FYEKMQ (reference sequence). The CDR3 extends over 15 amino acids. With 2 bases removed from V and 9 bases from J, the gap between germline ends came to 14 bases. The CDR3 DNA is TGTGCCAGCAGCTTACCCCCCCGGGGTAGTTCACCCCTCCACTTT. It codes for CASSLPPRGSSPLHF.

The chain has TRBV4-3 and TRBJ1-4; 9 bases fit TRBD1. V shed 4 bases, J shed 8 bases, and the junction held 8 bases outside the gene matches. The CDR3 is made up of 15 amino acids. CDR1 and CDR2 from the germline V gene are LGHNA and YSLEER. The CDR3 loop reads CASSPQATGGEKLFF. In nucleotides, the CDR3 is TGCGCCAGCAGCCCCCAGGCGACAGGGGGGGAAAAACTGTTTTTT.

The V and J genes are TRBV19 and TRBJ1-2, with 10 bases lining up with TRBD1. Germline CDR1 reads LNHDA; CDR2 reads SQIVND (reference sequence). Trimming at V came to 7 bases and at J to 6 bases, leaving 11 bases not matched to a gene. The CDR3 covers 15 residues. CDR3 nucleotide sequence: TGTGCCAGTATGATCGCCGGGACAGGGGTAAATGGCTACACCTTC. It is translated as CASMIAGTGVNGYTF.

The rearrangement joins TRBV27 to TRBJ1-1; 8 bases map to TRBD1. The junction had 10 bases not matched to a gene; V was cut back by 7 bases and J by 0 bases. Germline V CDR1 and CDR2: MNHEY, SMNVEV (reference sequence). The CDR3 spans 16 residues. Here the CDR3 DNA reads TGTGCCAGCAATTTTCTAGCAGGGGGCATGAACACTGAAGCTTTCTTT. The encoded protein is CASNFLAGGMNTEAFF.